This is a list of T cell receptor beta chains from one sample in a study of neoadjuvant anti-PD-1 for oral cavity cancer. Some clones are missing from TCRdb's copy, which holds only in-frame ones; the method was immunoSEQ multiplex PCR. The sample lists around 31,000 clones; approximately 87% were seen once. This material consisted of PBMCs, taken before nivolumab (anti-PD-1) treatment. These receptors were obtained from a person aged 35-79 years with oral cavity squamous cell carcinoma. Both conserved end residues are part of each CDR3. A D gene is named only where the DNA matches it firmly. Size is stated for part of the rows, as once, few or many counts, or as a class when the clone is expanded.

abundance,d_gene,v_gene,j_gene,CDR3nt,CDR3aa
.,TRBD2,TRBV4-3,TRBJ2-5,TGCGCCAGCAGCCAAGGAGCGGGGGGGGCTCGACAAGAGACCCAGTACTTC,CASSQGAGGARQETQYF
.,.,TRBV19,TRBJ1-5,TGTGCCAGTAGTACACAGGGTTGGGGCAATCAGCCCCAGCATTTT,CASSTQGWGNQPQHF
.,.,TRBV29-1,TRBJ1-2,TGCAGCGCCGGGACGGGCTCGGGTGGCTACACCTTC,CSAGTGSGGYTF
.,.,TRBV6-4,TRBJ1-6,TGTGCCAGCAGTCAGAATAACTATAATTCACCCCTCCACTTT,CASSQNNYNSPLHF
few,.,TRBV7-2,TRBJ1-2,TGTGCCAGCAGCTTAGTTCGGGAGTACTATGGCTACACCTTC,CASSLVREYYGYTF
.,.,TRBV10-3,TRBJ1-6,TGTGCCATCAGTGGGACCGGGACAAAGAATTCACCCCTCCACTTT,CAISGTGTKNSPLHF
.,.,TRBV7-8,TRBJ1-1,TGTGCCAGCAGCTCCGCGGTTACTGAAGCTTTCTTT,CASSSAVTEAFF
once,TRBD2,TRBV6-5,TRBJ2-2,TGTGCCAGCAGACCCTTGCGGGGGGTTGCCGGGGAGCTGTTTTTT,CASRPLRGVAGELFF
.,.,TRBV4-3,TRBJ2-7,TGCGCCAGCAGCGTGACAGGAAGCTCCTACGAGCAGTACTTC,CASSVTGSSYEQYF
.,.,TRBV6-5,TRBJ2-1,TGTGCCAGCAGGTCGATGGGGGAGCAGTTCTTC,CASRSMGEQFF
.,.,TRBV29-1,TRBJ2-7,TGCAGCGTTGTGAGTAGCATCTCCTACGAGCAGTACTTC,CSVVSSISYEQYF
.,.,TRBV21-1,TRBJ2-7,TGTGCCAGCAGCAAATGCCTGGGTTTTGAGAACGAGCAGTACTTC,CASSKCLGFENEQYF
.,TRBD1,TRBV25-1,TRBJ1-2,TGTGCCAGCATCGGGGGACAGGGGCCCTATGGCTACACCTTC,CASIGGQGPYGYTF
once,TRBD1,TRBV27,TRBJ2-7,TGTGCCAGCAGTCCGGGGACAGGGCTAAACGAGCAGTACTTC,CASSPGTGLNEQYF
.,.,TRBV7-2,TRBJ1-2,TGTGCCAGCAGCGTTAGGACCTCTAACTATGGCTACACCTTC,CASSVRTSNYGYTF
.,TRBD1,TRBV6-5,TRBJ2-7,TGTGCCAGCAGCCGGGACAGGCGCTCCTACGAGCAGTACTTC,CASSRDRRSYEQYF
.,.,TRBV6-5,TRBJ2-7,TGTGCCAGCAGTTACTTCGACGGTTCCTACGAGCAGTACTTC,CASSYFDGSYEQYF
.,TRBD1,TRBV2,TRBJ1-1,TGTGCCAGCAGGGAAGGGACAGGGAGGAAGACTGAAGCTTTCTTT,CASREGTGRKTEAFF